The rows below give T cell receptor beta chains drawn from one sample of a study of cytomegalovirus exposure and HLA in healthy donors. The method was immunoSEQ multiplex PCR; TCRdb's version includes in-frame clones alone and lacks a portion of them. The sample contains approximately 120,000 clones, roughly 80% of which appear only once. The specimen sequenced was PBMCs. These TCRs come from a man aged 30-40 years in good health and CMV-seronegative. The CDR3 runs from the conserved cysteine through the conserved F or W. D genes are given only for firm matches. The size field is filled for only some rows; it gives once, few, many or a size class.

>-|TRBV9|TRBJ1-1|-
TGTGCCAGCAGCGTAGGGCAGGGGAACACTGAAGCTTTCTTT
CASSVGQGNTEAFF
>TRBD2|TRBV11-2|TRBJ2-1|-
TGTGCCAGCAGCTTGATAGCGGGAGGGCCCTATGAGCAGTTCTTC
CASSLIAGGPYEQFF
>TRBD2|TRBV27|TRBJ2-5|once
TGTGCCAGCAGTTCGGGAGGACGGGAGACCCAGTACTTC
CASSSGGRETQYF
>TRBD2|TRBV7-2|TRBJ2-2|once
TGTGCCAGCAGCTTTACGTTGGGACTAGCGGCCACCGGGGAGCTGTTTTTT
CASSFTLGLAATGELFF
>TRBD1|TRBV7-9|TRBJ1-4|-
TGTGCCAGCAGCTTAGGAGGGGGCGAGGGTGAAAAACTGTTTTTT
CASSLGGGEGEKLFF
>TRBD1|TRBV2|TRBJ1-2|-
TGTGCCAGCAGTCTGGACAGGGATGGCTACACCTTC
CASSLDRDGYTF
>TRBD2|TRBV10-3|TRBJ2-1|-
TGTGCCATCAGTGGGAGCGGGAGGGCCGAGGAGCAGTTCTTC
CAISGSGRAEEQFF
>TRBD1|TRBV19|TRBJ1-5|-
TGTGCCAGTAGTATAGGAGGGGGACAGGGATCTCAGCCCCAGCATTTT
CASSIGGGQGSQPQHF
>-|TRBV27|TRBJ2-7|-
TGTGCCAGCAGTTTAAGGGCAGGGACTTACGAGCAGTACTTC
CASSLRAGTYEQYF
>-|TRBV5-1|TRBJ2-7|-
TGCGCCAGCAGCTTGGATGGGCGGACTCTTTACGAGCAGTACTTC
CASSLDGRTLYEQYF
>-|TRBV4-3|TRBJ1-2|-
TGCGCCAGCAGCCAAGGAGGACACCATGGCTACACCTTC
CASSQGGHHGYTF
>TRBD1|TRBV7-9|TRBJ1-4|once
TGTGCCAGCAGCTTAGGGACAGGGCCGGGTGAAAAACTGTTTTTT
CASSLGTGPGEKLFF
>-|TRBV28|TRBJ1-5|-
TGTGCCAGCAGGTTCGTAGGACAGCCAAGCAATCAGCCCCAGCATTTT
CASRFVGQPSNQPQHF
>TRBD1|TRBV5-4|TRBJ2-7|-
TGTGCCAGCAGCCGGTCCGGGACAGGGATCTACGAGCAGTACTTC
CASSRSGTGIYEQYF
>-|TRBV5-1|TRBJ2-7|-
TGCGCCAGCAGCTTGGTGTGGGAGAGCTCCTACGAGCAGTACTTC
CASSLVWESSYEQYF
>-|TRBV18|TRBJ2-5|-
TGTGCCAGCTCAGAGACGGGGGAGCAGTACTTC
CASSETGEQYF
>TRBD1|TRBV6-6|TRBJ2-6|-
TGTGCCAGCAGTACTCGGACAGGGCGCGGGGCCAACGTCCTGACTTTC
CASSTRTGRGANVLTF
>-|TRBV19|TRBJ1-2|-
TGTGCCAGTAGTAAACTCCGCACGGGGGGCCCCGCGGGCTACACCTTC
CASSKLRTGGPAGYTF
>TRBD1|TRBV29-1|TRBJ1-5|-
TGCAGCGTTGAAACGGGACAGGGATTCCATCAGCCCCAGCATTTT
CSVETGQGFHQPQHF
>-|TRBV28|TRBJ2-5|-
TGTGCCAGCAGTGAACCGGGACATGGACCATACCAAGAGACCCAGTACTTC
CASSEPGHGPYQETQYF
>-|TRBV2|TRBJ1-2|-
TGTGCCAGCAGTGAAGCAGGGCGGGGTAACTATGGCTACACCTTC
CASSEAGRGNYGYTF
>-|TRBV7-2|TRBJ2-3|-
TGTGCCAGCAGGTTAGGAAGCGGGACAGATACGCAGTATTTT
CASRLGSGTDTQYF
>-|TRBV6-5|TRBJ2-7|-
TGTGCCAGCAGTTATTCCGAGGGGGACGAGCAGTACTTC
CASSYSEGDEQYF
>-|TRBV7-2|TRBJ1-2|-
TGTGCCAGCAGCTTCCGGGACACACGGGGAAATGCGGACTTC
CASSFRDTRGNADF
>-|TRBV5-1|TRBJ2-1|once
TGCGCCAGCAGCACTTTGGGCGCCTACAATGAGCAGTTCTTC
CASSTLGAYNEQFF
>TRBD2|TRBV5-4|TRBJ2-7|-
TGTGCCAGCAGCGCCGAGTTAGCGGGAGGGGGGGAGCAGTACTTC
CASSAELAGGGEQYF
>TRBD2|TRBV7-9|TRBJ2-7|-
TGTGCCAGCAGCTTAGAGAGTGTTAGCGGGAGTTACGAGCAGTACTTC
CASSLESVSGSYEQYF
>-|TRBV10-3|TRBJ2-7|-
TGTGCCACCCGAGACAGTCTTGGGACCTACGAGCAGTACTTC
CATRDSLGTYEQYF
>-|TRBV5-8|TRBJ2-7|few
TGTGCCAGCAGCTTGGGACAGGCAGTCTCCTACGAGCAGTACTTC
CASSLGQAVSYEQYF
>TRBD2|TRBV6-4|TRBJ2-1|-
TGTGCCAGCAGTGATTCAGCGGGGGTAAGCAATGAGCAGTTCTTC
CASSDSAGVSNEQFF
>TRBD2|TRBV19|TRBJ2-2|-
TGTGCCAGTAAGCGGGGGGTAATCTGGAACACCGGGAAGCTGTTTTTT
CASKRGVIWNTGKLFF
>-|TRBV10-3|TRBJ2-7|-
TGTGCCATCAGTGGCTTAGCGGAGGCCTACGAGCAGTACTTC
CAISGLAEAYEQYF
>TRBD1|TRBV6-5|TRBJ1-1|few
TGTGCCAGCAGTGTCAGGGGGCACACTGAAGCTTTCTTT
CASSVRGHTEAFF
>TRBD2|TRBV27|TRBJ2-5|once
TGTGCCAGCAGTTTGAATAGCGGGAGGGGGAAAGAGACCCAGTACTTC
CASSLNSGRGKETQYF
>TRBD1|TRBV15|TRBJ2-1|-
TGTGCCACCAGCAGAGACAGGACAGGGCCGAATGAGCAGTTCTTC
CATSRDRTGPNEQFF
>TRBD2|TRBV10-3|TRBJ2-7|-
TGTGCCATCAGTGGCGGCAGCCTAGCGGGGAGTTACGAGCAGTACTTC
CAISGGSLAGSYEQYF
>TRBD1|TRBV5-1|TRBJ1-1|-
TGCGCCAGCAGCTCGGGACAGATGAACACTGAAGCTTTCTTT
CASSSGQMNTEAFF
>-|TRBV5-1|TRBJ2-3|-
TGCGCCAGCAGCTTGGCGGCAGGGGTAACTCCAGATACGCAGTATTTT
CASSLAAGVTPDTQYF
>-|TRBV6-5|TRBJ2-3|-
TGTGCCAGCAAGAACCAGGGTGCGCAGTATTTT
CASKNQGAQYF
>-|TRBV11-2|TRBJ1-5|-
TGTGCCAGCAGCTTAGATCGTATAGGCGGGCAGCCCCAGCATTTT
CASSLDRIGGQPQHF
>-|TRBV5-1|TRBJ2-3|once
TGCGCCAGCAGCGGCGGACTCCAGAACACGCAGTATTTT
CASSGGLQNTQYF
>TRBD1|TRBV18|TRBJ2-1|-
TGTGCCAGCTCACCGTGGGTGTTAGGACAGGGCGGTTCGGATGAGCAGTTCTTC
CASSPWVLGQGGSDEQFF
>-|TRBV20-1|TRBJ2-4|-
TGCAGTGCTAGAGGGGCTCGTCAGTACTTC
CSARGARQYF
>-|TRBV30|TRBJ1-6|-
TGTGCCGGTTTCAGGGGTCCCATCGATAATTCACCCCTCCACTTT
CAGFRGPIDNSPLHF
>-|TRBV6-6|TRBJ1-5|few
TGTGCCAGCAGCCCCATAGGGGGAAACAATCAGCCCCAGCATTTT
CASSPIGGNNQPQHF
>TRBD1|TRBV6-6|TRBJ2-7|-
TGTGCCAGCAGTATGGGACAGGGCACCTACGAGCAGTACTTC
CASSMGQGTYEQYF